The clone carrying this T cell receptor (beta chain) showed up just a few times. V lost 0 bases to trimming and J lost 0 bases, with 6 bases between them. The CDR3 has 14 residues. Germline V gene data show CDR1 as SGHDT and CDR2 as YYEEEE. TCRdb reanalysed the RT-PCR reads using MiXCR and keeps one entry per CDR3 protein. The data contain more than 850,000 distinct CDR3 sequences, over 15% of them seen just once; the ten biggest clones take up 5.5% to 6.5%. The sample originates from a study of patients and donors after allogeneic stem cell transplantation. The receptor comes from a human donor who was either an allogeneic HSCT recipient or a stem cell or donor lymphocyte infusion donor (not recorded which). It is not recorded whose cells these are; they may come from a transplant donor. The chain combines TRBV5-6 with TRBJ1-2; D gene unclear. The sequencing input was blood, either unsorted or a sorted T cell fraction (not recorded which). CDR3 nucleotides: TGTGCCAGCAGCTTGGACATCCCTAACTATGGCTACACCTTC. This sequence encodes CASSLDIPNYGYTF.